This is a list of T cell receptor beta chains from one sample in a study of cytomegalovirus exposure and HLA in healthy donors. Generated by immunoSEQ multiplex PCR, the TCRdb table keeps only in-frame clones and is missing some. The sample has some 140,000 clones; around 79% are singletons. The sequenced sample consisted of PBMCs. The receptor set was obtained from a woman between 50 and 59 years old in good health and CMV-seropositive. CDR3s include the opening cysteine and the closing phenylalanine or tryptophan. The order of the fields is CDR3 length, J gene, clone size, D gene, V gene, CDR3 DNA, CDR3 protein. The D gene is left open where the match is weak. Clone size appears in some rows only: once, few, many, or a class for an expanded clone.

15	TRBJ1-1	-	-	TRBV2	TGTGCCAGCACCTACTCCAGGGCAGGCATGACTGAAGCTTTCTTT	CASTYSRAGMTEAFF
13	TRBJ1-1	-	TRBD1	TRBV2	TGTGCCAGCAGTGAAAGCCGGGACAGTGAAGCTTTCTTT	CASSESRDSEAFF
14	TRBJ2-2	once	-	TRBV15	TGTGCCACCAGCAGGAGCGGGAACACCGGGGAGCTGTTTTTT	CATSRSGNTGELFF
20	TRBJ1-3	few	TRBD1	TRBV30	TGTGCCTGGAGTGTACTGGGGGGACAGGGCGGAATTCTCCAAGGAAACACCATATATTTT	CAWSVLGGQGGILQGNTIYF
16	TRBJ1-3	-	-	TRBV18	TGTGCCAGCTCCGCACACGCCCGGGGTTCGGGAAACACCATATATTTT	CASSAHARGSGNTIYF
12	TRBJ2-5	-	-	TRBV9	TGTGCCAGCAGCGTGGCAGAAGAGACCCAGTACTTC	CASSVAEETQYF
14	TRBJ2-2	-	-	TRBV19	TGTGCCAGTAGCGGGATTGCGAACACCGGGGAGCTGTTTTTT	CASSGIANTGELFF
14	TRBJ2-7	-	-	TRBV5-1	TGCGCCAGCAGCCCGGAGCGGCCCGTCTACGAGCAGTACTTC	CASSPERPVYEQYF
15	TRBJ1-4	few	-	TRBV5-4	TGTGCCAGCAGTTCCTCAGGGTTAGGGAATGAAAAACTGTTTTTT	CASSSSGLGNEKLFF
15	TRBJ2-3	-	TRBD2	TRBV9	TGTGCCAGCAGCGCTACTAGCGGGGTTCCCGATACGCAGTATTTT	CASSATSGVPDTQYF
14	TRBJ1-1	-	TRBD1	TRBV5-1	TGCGCCAGCAGCAAAGACAGGGGAGGTACTGAAGCTTTCTTT	CASSKDRGGTEAFF
13	TRBJ1-6	-	-	TRBV10-3	TGTGCCATCAGCGAGGGGCTTAATTCACCCCTCCACTTT	CAISEGLNSPLHF
13	TRBJ1-1	-	TRBD1	TRBV2	TGTGCCAGCACCGACAGGGGGAGCACTGAAGCTTTCTTT	CASTDRGSTEAFF
14	TRBJ2-3	-	TRBD1	TRBV19	TGTGCCAGTAGTCTCGGACAGGGAGGTTATACGCAGTATTTT	CASSLGQGGYTQYF
15	TRBJ1-6	-	-	TRBV5-4	TGTGCCAGCAAAAGGTGGGGGGAGTGGGATTCACCCCCCCACTTT	CASKRWGEWDSPPHF
13	TRBJ1-5	-	TRBD1	TRBV2	TGTGCCAGCAGAACCGACAGGGATCAGCCCCAGCATTTT	CASRTDRDQPQHF
14	TRBJ1-2	-	TRBD1	TRBV6-6	TGTGCCAGCAGTGCCACACAGGGGGCCGGTGGCTACACCTTC	CASSATQGAGGYTF
12	TRBJ1-1	-	-	TRBV5-6	TGTGCCAGCAGCCGCGACTACTTGGGAGCTTTCTTT	CASSRDYLGAFF
15	TRBJ2-1	-	TRBD2	TRBV11-3	TGTGCCAGCAGCTTAGGGACTAGCTCCTACAATGAGCAGTTCTTC	CASSLGTSSYNEQFF
16	TRBJ2-3	few	TRBD2	TRBV7-2	TGTGCCAGCAGCTTAGCTCTAGCGGGGGGCGTAGATACGCAGTATTTT	CASSLALAGGVDTQYF
16	TRBJ1-4	-	-	TRBV4-2	TGTGCCAGCAGCCCCGAACCTCCAGGGCATTTCGAAAAACTGTTTTTT	CASSPEPPGHFEKLFF
15	TRBJ2-3	-	TRBD1	TRBV6-5	TGTGCCAGCAGTTATCAGGGGGTAGAAACAGATACGCAGTATTTT	CASSYQGVETDTQYF
17	TRBJ1-2	-	TRBD1	TRBV2	TGTGCCAGCAGTGGGTCGGACAGGGGGCTACCTAACTATGGCTACACCTTC	CASSGSDRGLPNYGYTF
13	TRBJ1-1	-	-	TRBV4-3	TGCGCCAGCAGCCAGGGGGGGGATGCAGAAGCTTTCTTT	CASSQGGDAEAFF
13	TRBJ1-5	-	-	TRBV14	TGTGCCAGCAGTTCCAGGGTAGGTCAGCCCCAGCATTTT	CASSSRVGQPQHF
16	TRBJ1-5	-	TRBD1	TRBV19	TGTGCCAGTAGTATAGTACCCGGACAGGGGGGACAGCCCCAGCATTTT	CASSIVPGQGGQPQHF